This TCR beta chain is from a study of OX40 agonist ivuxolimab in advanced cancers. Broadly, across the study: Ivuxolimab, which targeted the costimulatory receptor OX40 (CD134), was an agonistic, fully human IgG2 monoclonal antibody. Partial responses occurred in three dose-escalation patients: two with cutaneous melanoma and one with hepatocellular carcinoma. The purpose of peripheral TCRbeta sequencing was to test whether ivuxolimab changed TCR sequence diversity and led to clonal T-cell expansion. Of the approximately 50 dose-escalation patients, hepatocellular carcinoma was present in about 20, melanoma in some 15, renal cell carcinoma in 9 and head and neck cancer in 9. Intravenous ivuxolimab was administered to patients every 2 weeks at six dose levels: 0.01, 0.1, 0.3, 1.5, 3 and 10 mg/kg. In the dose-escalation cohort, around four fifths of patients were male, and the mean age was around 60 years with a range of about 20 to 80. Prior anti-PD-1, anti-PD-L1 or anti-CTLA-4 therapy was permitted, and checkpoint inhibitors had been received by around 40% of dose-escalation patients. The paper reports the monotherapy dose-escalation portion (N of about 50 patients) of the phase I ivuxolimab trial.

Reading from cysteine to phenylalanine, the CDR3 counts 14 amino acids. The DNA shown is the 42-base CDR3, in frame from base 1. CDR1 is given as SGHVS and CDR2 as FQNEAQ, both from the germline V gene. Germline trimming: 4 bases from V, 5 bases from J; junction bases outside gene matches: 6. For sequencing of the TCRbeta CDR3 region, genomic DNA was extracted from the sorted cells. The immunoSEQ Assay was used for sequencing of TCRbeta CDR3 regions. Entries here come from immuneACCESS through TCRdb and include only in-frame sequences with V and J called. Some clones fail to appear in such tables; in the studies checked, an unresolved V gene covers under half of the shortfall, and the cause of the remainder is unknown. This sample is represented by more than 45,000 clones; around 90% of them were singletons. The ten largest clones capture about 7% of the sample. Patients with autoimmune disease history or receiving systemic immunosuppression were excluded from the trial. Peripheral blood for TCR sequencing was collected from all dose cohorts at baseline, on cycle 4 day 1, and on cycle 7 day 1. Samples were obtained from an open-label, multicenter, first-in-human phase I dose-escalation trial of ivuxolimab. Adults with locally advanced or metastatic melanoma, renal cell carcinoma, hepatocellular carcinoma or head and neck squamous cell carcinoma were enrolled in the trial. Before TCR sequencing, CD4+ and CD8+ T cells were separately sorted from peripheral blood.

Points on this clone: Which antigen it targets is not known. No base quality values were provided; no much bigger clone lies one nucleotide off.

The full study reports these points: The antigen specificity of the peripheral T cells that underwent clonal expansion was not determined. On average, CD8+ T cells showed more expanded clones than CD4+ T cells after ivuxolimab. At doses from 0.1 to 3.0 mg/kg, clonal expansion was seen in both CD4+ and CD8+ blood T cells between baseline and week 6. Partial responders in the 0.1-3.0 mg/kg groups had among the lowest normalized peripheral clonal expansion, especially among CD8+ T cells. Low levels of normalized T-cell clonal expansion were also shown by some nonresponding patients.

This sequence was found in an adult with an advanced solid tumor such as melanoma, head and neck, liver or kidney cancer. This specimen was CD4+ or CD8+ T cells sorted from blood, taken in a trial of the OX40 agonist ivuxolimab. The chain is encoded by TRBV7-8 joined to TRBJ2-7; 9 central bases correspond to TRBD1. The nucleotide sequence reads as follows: TGTGCCAGCAGCTCGGGGACAGGGAGGGACGAGCAGTACTTC. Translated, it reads CASSSGTGRDEQYF. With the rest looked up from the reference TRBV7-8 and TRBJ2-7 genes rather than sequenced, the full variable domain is GAGVSQSPRYKVAKRGQDVALRCDPISGHVSLFWYQQALGQGPEFLTYFQNEAQLDKSGLPSDRFFAERPEGSVSTLKIQRTQQEDSAVYLCASSSGTGRDEQYFGPGTRLTVT.